This TCR beta chain derives from a study of T cell clones after liver transplantation. Study summary: Tolerant meant at least one year fully off immunosuppression without liver enzymes above twice normal.

V was clipped by 0 bases and J by 0 bases, with 4 bases between them. Germline lookup yields CDR1 MNHNY and CDR2 SVGAGI (reference sequence). CDR3 length equals 14 residues. Profiled with immunoSEQ multiplex PCR; TCRdb holds only in-frame clones, not every one. This sample has just under 60,000 clones, with approximately 70% found just once. The gene calls are TRBV6-6 and TRBJ2-3; no clear D. This sequence originates from a human patient who received a liver transplant. Part of the T cells may come from the graft donor. The sequences come from CD4+ T cells from blood, collected at the 15-month timepoint. Here the CDR3 reads CASSYSDSTDTQYF. CDR3 DNA: TGTGCCAGCAGTTACTCGGACAGCACAGATACGCAGTATTTT.